This T cell receptor beta chain was sequenced for a study of blood T cell repertoires in COVID-19 (dated by TCRdb to the early 2020s). Background for the entire study: Samples covering the acute and convalescent phases of COVID-19 were provided by collaborators in the United States, Italy and Spain. Nearly every sample came with metadata listing a de-identified subject ID, COVID-19 status, age in years and sex. HLA class I and class II types, where available, came from metadata supplied by the sample provider rather than from assay-based typing. The repertoires were made available in a free public database intended to serve as a resource for research on the immune response to SARS-CoV-2. Samples were obtained from the ongoing ImmuneRACE study (first 160 participants) and from over 1,000 subjects provided by 6 global collaborators. The dataset comprised deeply sampled blood TCRbeta repertoires from subjects exposed to, actively infected with, or recovered from COVID-19. The prospective study material was composed of cDNA or gDNA derived from T cells, B-cell-depleted T cells, or PBMCs.

TCRbeta CDR3 regions were amplified from genomic DNA using the immunoSEQ Assay, a bias-controlled multiplex PCR. As for the authors' bioinformatics: The number of nucleated cells in each sample was estimated from the amplification of reference gene primers within the assay. To quantify the absolute abundance of each unique TCRbeta CDR3 rearrangement, sequence reads were collapsed and filtered. For each sample, productive Simpson clonality was calculated as the square root of Simpson's diversity index across productive rearrangements. Here the immuneACCESS table is served through TCRdb, limited to in-frame sequences with V and J called. Missing clones are a known gap in these copies; in checked studies unresolved V genes cover under half, and the rest lacks a known reason. V and J calls and clone size are given by that table; D and trimming were obtained from the DNA. This sample comprises more than 350,000 clones, about 89% of them detected only once. The ten top clones hold around 3% of the sample.

In Seattle, one collaborating source enrolled patients while the infection was active and tracked those patients longitudinally over the course of disease. Whole blood was collected in K2EDTA tubes by collaborating institutions according to the institutions' own protocols. For TCRbeta analysis, collaborators shipped samples in one of three forms: frozen whole blood, isolated PBMCs, or DNA extracted from either of those sample types. Reading from cysteine to phenylalanine, the CDR3 counts 14 amino acids. Left in the record is the CDR3 DNA by itself, 42 bases read in frame from the first base. The junction shows trimming of 9 bases on V and 9 bases on J, and the gene matches do not reach 13 bases of it. Looking up the germline V gene yields CDR1 MDHEN and CDR2 SYDVKM. Beyond this particular receptor, the publication reports: How much clinical and demographic metadata was included differed by source and by participant, and the metadata was provided uncurated.

In regard to this clone: This receptor's antigen is unknown. Per-base qualities were not stored, and no clone one base away is much larger.

Recombination connected TRBV28 to TRBJ2-7; 11 bases in the junction line up with TRBD1. The source is a woman younger than 45 with COVID-19, enrolled during active disease. The sequenced material came from peripheral blood. The CDR3 in this case is CASQTPGQGDGQYF. The nucleotide sequence reads as follows: TGTGCCAGTCAGACCCCGGGACAGGGGGACGGGCAGTACTTC.